This entry is about one TCR beta chain. What it recognizes is unknown. Whenever a sample was processed, at least 6.5 million PBMCs were isolated. This CDR3 contains 10 residues. CDR1 and CDR2 (germline): SGHDT, YYEEEE. This entry belongs to a study of blood T cells in healthy people across ages. Study-level results: Fewer expanded clones and more diversity marked long-lived versus aged donors. Per million T cells, TCR beta diversity dropped roughly linearly as age increased. PBMCs that were unsorted prevented a conclusive naive versus antigen-experienced comparison.

The use of a sample-barcoded 5' primer and a J-beta primer mix characterized a second PCR of roughly 7 to 12 cycles. TCRdb re-analysed the 5' RACE reads in MiXCR, keeping a single row per CDR3 protein. Of some 780,000 distinct CDR3 sequences listed, more than 55% were seen once; the top ten hold 20% to 30%. The chain uses TRBV5-6 and TRBJ1-5, with D maybe TRBD1 (6 bases). Sequenced material: blood. The receptor was derived from a man aged 40-55 years in good health. The CDR3 loop is CALDLLRGHF. As DNA, the CDR3 is TGTGCGCTAGACTTACTCAGGGGGCATTTT. The full variable domain, with the rest looked up from reference TRBV5-6 and TRBJ1-5, is DAGVTQSPTHLIKTRGQQVTLRCSPKSGHDTVSWYQQALGQGPQFIFQYYEEEERQRGNFPDRFSGHQFPNYSSELNVNALLLGDSALYLCALDLLRGHFGDGTRLSIL.